Presented here are 14 T cell receptor beta chains from one specimen sequenced in a study of cytomegalovirus exposure and HLA in healthy donors. With 60 Vbeta and 13 Jbeta primers, the PCR was carried out. Clones were read by immunoSEQ multiplex PCR, and TCRdb kept only the in-frame ones, dropping some. The table includes around 280,000 clones, roughly 90% detected once. The sample comprised PBMCs. The source of these receptors is a woman younger than 35 in good health and CMV-seronegative.

This clone was counted a single time. CDR3: CASSLLGPSANTEAFF. For the CDR3, the DNA is TGCGCCAGCAGCTTGCTTGGGCCCTCAGCGAACACTGAAGCTTTCTTT. The J gene is TRBJ1-1, the V gene TRBV5-1; unclear D gene. V gave up 1 base and J gave up 1 base, with 14 bases separating them. The CDR3 length is 16 residues. Germline V gene sequence: CDR1 SGHRS, CDR2 YFSETQ.

The chain uses TRBV19 and TRBJ1-1; tentative D call: TRBD1 (5 bases). Trimming removed 6 bases from V and 5 bases from J, with 10 bases in between. The CDR3 has 12 amino acids. Germline assignment: CDR1 LNHDA and CDR2 SQIVND (reference sequence). This chain's CDR3 is CASSYGGTEAFF. In nucleotides, the CDR3 is TGTGCCAGTAGCTATGGGGGGACTGAAGCTTTCTTT.

The chain uses TRBV5-1 and TRBJ1-3; TRBD1 is a possible D gene (5 bases). Germline V gene lookup returns CDR1 SGHRS and CDR2 YFSETQ. V lost 2 bases, J lost 8 bases, and 11 bases lay in between. The length of the CDR3 is 13 residues. CDR3 DNA sequence: TGCGCCAGCAGCTTTGGACATGGGGACACCATATATTTT. This codes for CASSFGHGDTIYF.

This rearrangement joins TRBV7-4 to TRBJ2-7, with unresolved D. V lost 1 base to trimming and J lost 0 bases, with 7 bases between them. The germline gives CDR1 SGHVT, CDR2 SQSDAQ. The CDR3 is made up of 14 amino acids. The CDR3 loop reads CASSLVASSYEQYF. The CDR3 DNA sequence: TGTGCCAGCAGCTTAGTGGCCAGCTCCTACGAGCAGTACTTC.

This chain joins TRBV6-1 and TRBJ2-6; D is unresolved. The CDR3 contains 15 residues. Trimming removed 4 bases at V and 1 base at J, with 8 bases between. The germline V gene encodes CDR1 MNHNS and CDR2 SASEGT. In DNA, the CDR3 is TGTGCCAGCAGTGCCCACATTTCTGGGGCCAACGTCCTGACTTTC. It translates to CASSAHISGANVLTF.

This clone was seen only once. V gene TRBV18 combines with J gene TRBJ1-5; 7 nucleotides match TRBD1. Germline V gene sequence: CDR1 KGHSH, CDR2 LQKENI. V lost 3 bases to trimming and J lost 4 bases; unmatched junction nucleotides: 6. There are 15 residues in the CDR3. For the CDR3, the DNA is TGTGCCAGCTCACCCCCTGGACAGGTTAATCAGCCCCAGCATTTT. It is translated as CASSPPGQVNQPQHF.

CDR3 DNA sequence: TGTGCCAGCAGTGTACAGCAGGGTCGTAAGCAGTACTTC. The encoded protein is CASSVQQGRKQYF. V gene TRBV28 combines with J gene TRBJ2-7; TRBD1 is a possible D gene (5 bases). Germline lookup yields CDR1 MDHEN and CDR2 SYDVKM. V was pared by 5 bases and J by 8 bases, with 16 bases between. This CDR3 region has 13 residues.

The J gene is TRBJ2-5, the V gene TRBV25-1; tentative D call: TRBD1 (8 bases). Trimming pared 3 bases from V and 4 bases from J, leaving 18 bases between. Germline V gene lookup returns CDR1 MGHDK and CDR2 SYGVNS. The CDR3 runs 16 residues. Here the CDR3 DNA reads TGTGCCAGCAGTGAGGCGCGGGGGACAGGCTTAGAGACCCAGTACTTC. It encodes CASSEARGTGLETQYF.

This chain uses TRBV15 with TRBJ1-6, with 8 nucleotides matching TRBD1. The CDR3 loop spans 13 amino acids. Germline CDR1 reads LNHNV; CDR2 reads YYDKDF (reference sequence). Trimming cost V 6 bases and J 8 bases; bases outside gene matches: 3. The DNA of the CDR3 is TGTGCCACCAGACGGACAGGGCATTCACCCCTCCACTTT. Translated: CATRRTGHSPLHF.

This chain joins TRBV11-2 and TRBJ2-3; maybe TRBD2 (7 bases). CDR1 and CDR2 (germline): SGHAT, FQNNGV. Trimming took 0 bases from V and 0 from J, leaving 16 bases between them. The CDR3 runs 18 residues. The CDR3, as DNA: TGTGCCAGCAGCTTAGATCTGGGGGGGGCCCCCAGCACAGATACGCAGTATTTT. As protein: CASSLDLGGAPSTDTQYF.

The chain joins TRBV19 to TRBJ1-5, with D hard to call. The CDR3 runs 13 residues. V was pared by 10 bases and J by 0 bases, with 10 bases between. Germline V gene lookup returns CDR1 LNHDA and CDR2 SQIVND (reference sequence). The CDR3 DNA follows: TGTGCCACCAACAGTGATAGCAATCAGCCCCAGCATTTT. It is translated as CATNSDSNQPQHF.

V usage is TRBV9 and J usage is TRBJ2-5, with D possibly matching TRBD2 (7 bases). The CDR3 runs 17 residues. V lost 2 bases and J 5 bases, leaving 22 bases between the germline ends. The germline V gene encodes CDR1 SGDLS and CDR2 YYNGEE. CDR3 residues: CASSVGGARGPEETQYF. CDR3 nucleotides: TGTGCCAGCAGCGTTGGGGGGGCACGGGGGCCTGAGGAGACCCAGTACTTC.

The V gene is TRBV7-3, the J gene TRBJ2-3; D is undetermined. V was trimmed by 5 bases and J by 1 base, leaving 7 bases between them. Germline CDR1 is SGHTA and CDR2 is FQGTGA. This CDR3 has 13 amino acids. The CDR3 is CASSTSGTDTQYF. The CDR3 DNA reads as TGTGCCAGCAGCACCTCGGGCACAGATACGCAGTATTTT.

Comment on this clone: Mismatch with germline at one junction end may stem from a read error. The chain has TRBV7-9 and TRBJ1-1; possibly TRBD1 for D (5 bases). The germline CDR1 and CDR2 sequences are SEHNR and FQNEAQ (reference sequence). The CDR3 has 14 residues. CDR3 residues: CSSSLVGGVTEAFF. The DNA for the CDR3 is TGTTCCAGCAGCTTAGTTGGGGGGGTTACTGAAGCTTTCTTT.